Each of the 20 T cell receptor beta chains below was sequenced from the same sample in a study of blood T cell repertoires in COVID-19. The repertoire was sequenced with immunoSEQ multiplex PCR; TCRdb's copy has only in-frame clones and lacks some. The repertoire holds under 250,000 clones, over 75% seen once, with 10% to 15% in the top ten. Sample: peripheral blood. The receptors shown here come from a human donor in a cohort sampled during active COVID-19.

The chain employs TRBV6-4 and TRBJ2-7, with D uncertain. Trimming took 2 bases from V and 9 from J, leaving 14 bases between them. This CDR3 spans 13 amino acids. Germline V gene lookup returns CDR1 MRHNA and CDR2 SNTAGT. The CDR3 DNA reads as TGTGCCAGCAGTGACGTACGCGGCGGTTTGCAGTACTTC. The encoded protein is CASSDVRGGLQYF.

This clone has only a few counts. The chain carries TRBV6-1 and TRBJ1-2; D is unresolved. Trimming took off 3 bases at V and 7 bases at J, with 3 bases between the two ends. The germline gives CDR1 MNHNS, CDR2 SASEGT. The CDR3 extends over 10 amino acids. The CDR3 loop reads CASSDRGYTF. The CDR3 nucleotides read TGTGCCAGCAGTGACCGTGGCTACACCTTC.

This chain connects TRBV6-6 to TRBJ1-1; the match to TRBD1 covers 8 bases. Trimming at V came to 5 bases and at J to 10 bases, leaving 9 bases not matched to a gene. Germline CDR1 is MNHNY and CDR2 is SVGAGI (reference sequence). The CDR3 extends over 13 amino acids. The DNA of the CDR3 is TGTGCCAGCAGTCACCGGGACAGGAGGGGAGCTTTCTTT. It yields the protein CASSHRDRRGAFF.

This clone was found once. V and J are TRBV7-4 and TRBJ1-6; maybe TRBD1 (5 bases). V was clipped by 2 bases and J by 5 bases, with 22 bases between them. Germline loops: CDR1 SGHVT, CDR2 SQSDAQ. The CDR3 runs 19 residues. The CDR3 DNA reads as TGTGCCAGCAGCTTACGGCAGGGAAGCGAAGCATCCGATAATTCACCCCTCCACTTT. Its translation is CASSLRQGSEASDNSPLHF. Combining the CDR3 with reference TRBV7-4 and TRBJ1-6 gives the whole variable domain GAGVSQSPRYKVAKRGRDVALRCDSISGHVTLYWYRQTLGQGSEVLTYSQSDAQRDKSGRPSGRFSAERPERSVSTLKIQRTEQGDSAVYLCASSLRQGSEASDNSPLHFGNGTRLTVT.

This rearrangement joins TRBV28 to TRBJ2-3; D may be TRBD2 (6 bases). Germline CDR1 is MDHEN and CDR2 is SYDVKM. V lost 5 bases and J lost 3, with 6 bases in between. CDR3 length: 12 residues. Here the CDR3 DNA reads TGTGCCAGCAGTGCGGGAACAGATACGCAGTATTTT. It is translated as CASSAGTDTQYF.

V is TRBV7-9 and J is TRBJ1-4; 7 bases agree with TRBD1. J lost 0 bases, V lost 5 bases, and 3 bases had no gene match. There are 15 residues in the CDR3. CDR1 SEHNR and CDR2 FQNEAQ come from the germline V gene (reference sequence). CDR3 protein: CASSLTGATNEKLFF. The CDR3 DNA follows: TGTGCCAGCAGCCTAACAGGGGCAACTAATGAAAAACTGTTTTTT. Complete variable domain (other parts from reference TRBV7-9 and TRBJ1-4): DTGVSQNPRHKITKRGQNVTFRCDPISEHNRLYWYRQTLGQGPEFLTYFQNEAQLEKSRLLSDRFSAERPKGSFSTLEIQRTEQGDSAMYLCASSLTGATNEKLFFGSGTQLSVL.

The rearrangement uses TRBV7-9 and TRBJ1-2; D is ambiguous. CDR3 size: 14 residues. Trimming removed 1 base at V and 0 bases at J, with 6 bases between. The germline V gene has CDR1 SEHNR and CDR2 FQNEAQ (reference sequence). CDR3 bases: TGTGCCAGCAGCTTAGGGCAACCTAACTATGGCTACACCTTC. This sequence encodes CASSLGQPNYGYTF.

This clone was counted a few times. V is TRBV6-5 and J is TRBJ2-7, with D perhaps TRBD1 (6 bases). The V end lost 8 bases, the J end lost 5 bases, and 16 bases lay between the germline ends. The germline V gene has CDR1 MNHEY and CDR2 SVGAGI. CDR3 length: 13 residues. The CDR3 DNA sequence: TGTGCCAGCGCCGCAGACAGGTTCGACGAGCAGTACTTC. Translated, it gives CASAADRFDEQYF.

CDR3 coding DNA: TGTGCCAGCAGTTACTCACCGAGGAGGGTGAACACTGAAGCTTTCTTT. Its protein is CASSYSPRRVNTEAFF. The V gene is TRBV6-2 or TRBV6-3, the J gene TRBJ1-1; unclear D gene. From germline, CDR1 is MNHEY and CDR2 SVGEGT. Trimming stripped 0 bases from V and 0 bases from J, with 11 bases between. The length of the CDR3 is 16 residues.

The chain combines TRBV19 with TRBJ1-2; D perhaps matches TRBD1 (6 bases). Germline V gives CDR1 LNHDA, CDR2 SQIVND (reference sequence). Trimming took off 7 bases at V and 1 base at J, with 13 bases between the two ends. CDR3 length: 14 residues. In nucleotides, the CDR3 is TGTGCCAGTACCAACACAGGGATTAACTATGGCTACACCTTC. Its translation: CASTNTGINYGYTF. Variable domain in full (rest from reference TRBV19 and TRBJ1-2): DGGITQSPKYLFRKEGQNVTLSCEQNLNHDAMYWYRQDPGQGLRLIYYSQIVNDFQKGDIAEGYSVSREKKESFPLTVTSAQKNPTAFYLCASTNTGINYGYTFGSGTRLTVV.

The chain is built from TRBV5-1 and TRBJ2-7; TRBD2 matches 9 bases. CDR3 length: 18 residues. Losses at the gene ends were 4 bases for V and 2 bases for J; bases not matched to a gene: 16. The germline gives CDR1 SGHRS, CDR2 YFSETQ. The CDR3 loop reads CASSLEAGSGGLPYEQYF. In nucleotides, the CDR3 is TGCGCCAGCAGCCTGGAAGCCGGGAGCGGGGGGCTCCCCTACGAGCAGTACTTC. Full variable domain (remainder filled in from reference TRBV5-1 and TRBJ2-7): KAGVTQTPRYLIKTRGQQVTLSCSPISGHRSVSWYQQTPGQGLQFLFEYFSETQRNKGNFPGRFSGRQFSNSRSEMNVSTLELGDSALYLCASSLEAGSGGLPYEQYFGPGTRLTVT.

This clone was found a few times. The chain combines TRBV5-1 with TRBJ2-5, with 12 bases aligning to TRBD2. Germline-derived CDR1 and CDR2 are SGHRS and YFSETQ. Trimming cost V 0 bases and J 4 bases; bases outside gene matches: 13. This CDR3 has 19 amino acids. The CDR3 DNA follows: TGCGCCAGCAGCTTGGATCCGGGACTAGCGGGTTTCCCGGGAGAGACCCAGTACTTC. It specifies CASSLDPGLAGFPGETQYF.

The CDR3 region is CATTKGGANEKLFF. CDR3 in DNA: TGTGCCACCACCAAGGGAGGGGCAAATGAAAAACTGTTTTTT. The chain carries TRBV19 and TRBJ1-4, with D perhaps matching TRBD1 (5 bases). Trimming shortened V by 10 bases and J by 5 bases, and 17 bases separated the two germline ends. Germline V gene lookup returns CDR1 LNHDA and CDR2 SQIVND (reference sequence). CDR3 length: 14 residues.

This clone was seen a single time. This chain uses TRBV7-3 with TRBJ2-7; TRBD2 might be the D (6 bases). The CDR3 totals 17 residues. V lost 7 bases and J 4 bases, leaving 26 bases between the germline ends. Germline loops: CDR1 SGHTA, CDR2 FQGTGA. The CDR3 sequence: CASTFVPLAEPAYEQYF. DNA of the CDR3: TGTGCCAGCACCTTCGTCCCTTTAGCGGAACCAGCTTACGAGCAGTACTTC.

The J gene is TRBJ2-3, the V gene TRBV5-4; 10 nucleotides agree with TRBD2. This CDR3 has 17 residues. The junction had 11 bases not matched to a gene; V was cut back by 3 bases and J by 4 bases. Germline lookup yields CDR1 SGHNT and CDR2 YYREEE (reference sequence). The CDR3 DNA is TGTGCCAGCAGCTGGGGGGCTAGCGGGGGTGGCGCAGATACGCAGTATTTT. Its protein is CASSWGASGGGADTQYF.

V and J are TRBV19 and TRBJ2-3; maybe TRBD1 (5 bases). This CDR3 spans 13 amino acids. V lost 5 bases and J 2 bases, leaving 8 bases between the germline ends. Germline V gene sequence: CDR1 LNHDA, CDR2 SQIVND (reference sequence). The CDR3 bases are TGTGCCAGTAGTGCAGGGATCACAGATACGCAGTATTTT. Translation: CASSAGITDTQYF.

This clone has a single count. This sample includes further DNA sequences coding for the same CDR3. The V gene is TRBV7-9, the J gene TRBJ2-7; TRBD2 matches at 10 bases. The CDR3 loop spans 15 amino acids. Germline assignment: CDR1 SEHNR and CDR2 FQNEAQ (reference sequence). Trimming at V came to 0 bases and at J to 2 bases, leaving 1 base not matched to a gene. The CDR3 spells CASSLALAGAYEQYF. The CDR3 bases are TGTGCCAGCAGCTTAGCCCTAGCGGGAGCCTACGAGCAGTACTTC.

This clone appeared once. This chain joins TRBV7-2 and TRBJ1-1; possibly TRBD1 for D (5 bases). V lost 5 bases and J lost 5, with 18 bases in between. Germline V CDR1 and CDR2: SGHTA, FQGNSA. This CDR3 region has 15 residues. Written as DNA, the CDR3 is TGTGCCAGCAGCCACGAAAGGGGCTTGGTTACTGAAGCTTTCTTT. It encodes CASSHERGLVTEAFF.

V gene TRBV14 combines with J gene TRBJ1-1, with D tentatively TRBD1 (6 bases). CDR3 size: 14 residues. Germline CDR1 and CDR2: SGHDN and FVKESK. Trimming removed 7 bases from V and 8 bases from J, with 20 bases in between. CDR3 sequence (DNA): TGTGCCAGCACCCTTGGCGGGGGGGCGCGGGAAGCTTTCTTT. It is translated as CASTLGGGAREAFF.

The V gene is TRBV28, the J gene TRBJ2-1; TRBD1 might be the D (5 bases). Germline values: CDR1 MDHEN, CDR2 SYDVKM. CDR3 length: 15 residues. V was pared by 2 bases and J by 2 bases, with 10 bases between. The CDR3 DNA follows: TGTGCCAGCAGTTTAGGGCAGGGCCCCTACAATGAGCAGTTCTTC. It specifies CASSLGQGPYNEQFF.